Shown below are 10 T cell receptor beta chains from a single sample sequenced in a study of CD8 T cells in ankylosing spondylitis. Each CDR3 protein is one row after TCRdb ran MiXCR on the 5' RACE reads. This sample has roughly 180,000 distinct CDR3 sequences, with 11% found just once. What was sequenced was blood, either unsorted or a sorted T cell fraction (not recorded which). Every receptor here comes from a male donor with ankylosing spondylitis or in good health (not recorded which).

This clonotype has ten or more counts. DNA of the CDR3: TGCGCCAGCAGCCCATGGACAGCTAGCACAGATACGCAGTATTTT. Amino acid sequence: CASSPWTASTDTQYF. This sequence joins TRBV5-1 and TRBJ2-3, with a possible D match to TRBD1 (6 bases). V was pared by 4 bases and J by 0 bases, with 12 bases between. CDR1 is SGHRS and CDR2 is YFSETQ in the germline V gene. The CDR3 has 15 residues.

In its sample, this clonotype was seen many times. The chain links TRBV11-3 to TRBJ1-2; D gene uncertain. Germline V gene lookup returns CDR1 SGHNT and CDR2 YENEEA. V was cut by 5 bases and J by 7 bases, with 20 bases left in between. The CDR3 runs 15 residues. CDR3 in amino acids: CASSPRPPRGSGYTF. In DNA, the CDR3 is TGTGCCAGCAGCCCACGCCCCCCCCGGGGTAGTGGCTACACCTTC.

This clonotype was found a few times. This chain uses TRBV4-1 with TRBJ2-3; 7 bases align to TRBD2. Trimming at V came to 4 bases and at J to 0 bases, leaving 10 bases not matched to a gene. This CDR3 contains 17 residues. Germline CDR1 is MGHRA and CDR2 is YSYEKL. This CDR3 reads CASSREGAGSSTDTQYF. For the CDR3, the DNA is TGCGCCAGCAGCCGGGAGGGTGCGGGATCTAGCACAGATACGCAGTATTTT.

This clonotype was found many times. The CDR3, as DNA: TGTGCCATCAGTGAGAGGACAGGGATTGGTGAAAAACTGTTTTTT. This gives the protein CAISERTGIGEKLFF. This rearrangement joins TRBV10-3 to TRBJ1-4; 8 bases agree with TRBD1. The CDR3 spans 15 residues. CDR1 and CDR2 from the germline V gene are ENHRY and SYGVKD. With 2 bases clipped from V and 7 bases from J, the junction kept 6 bases outside the gene matches.

This clonotype was detected many times. The J gene is TRBJ2-7, the V gene TRBV10-3; D possibly corresponds to TRBD1 (5 bases). This CDR3 has 14 residues. Germline CDR1 and CDR2: ENHRY and SYGVKD. Deletions cut 5 bases from V and 5 bases from J, with 16 bases between. CDR3 bases: TGTGCCATCAGTCAGGGTGGGTCGACGGACGAGCAGTACTTC. It specifies CAISQGGSTDEQYF.

This clonotype has a count of ten or more. The chain joins TRBV11-2 to TRBJ2-2; D gene ambiguous. Per germline, CDR1 SGHAT and CDR2 FQNNGV. The CDR3 has 13 residues. Trimming left V 1 base short and J 3 bases short, with 3 bases between. CDR3 sequence (DNA): TGTGCCAGCAGCTTAGTTGACACCGGGGAGCTGTTTTTT. This sequence encodes CASSLVDTGELFF.

About this clonotype itself: A much larger clone differs from this one at a single base, so this may be a read error. The chain combines TRBV24-1 with TRBJ2-5; 7 nucleotides line up with TRBD1. This CDR3 has 15 amino acids. CDR1 is KGHDR, CDR2 SFDVKD, per germline. DNA of the CDR3: TGTGCCATCAGTGTCGGACAGGATCCTAGAGAGACCCAGTACTTC. This encodes CAISVGQDPRETQYF.

The table lists this clonotype with many counts. The chain carries TRBV27 and TRBJ2-3; a possible D gene is TRBD1 (6 bases). Trimming removed 0 bases at V and 6 bases at J, with 13 bases between. CDR3 length: 15 amino acids. The germline V gene has CDR1 MNHEY and CDR2 SMNVEV (reference sequence). The CDR3 nucleotides read TGTGCCAGCAGTTTATCAATGTCAGGGGTGGATACGCAGTATTTT. Amino acids: CASSLSMSGVDTQYF.

For this clonotype: Given a much more abundant clone one base away, this may be a read error. The V and J genes are TRBV29-1 and TRBJ2-7; 9 bases match TRBD2. Trimming removed 2 bases from V and 1 base from J; junction bases left unmatched: 0. This CDR3 is 13 amino acids long. Per the germline V gene, CDR1 is SQVTM and CDR2 is ANQGSEA. CDR3 residues: CSVELAGSYEQYF. The CDR3 DNA sequence: TGCAGCGTTGAACTAGCGGGATCCTACGAGCAGTACTTC.

This clonotype was observed a handful of times. This chain links TRBV12-3 or TRBV12-4 with TRBJ2-7, with TRBD1 identical over 8 bases. There are 13 residues in the CDR3. Germline trimming cut 4 bases from V and 5 bases from J; bases unmatched to any gene: 4. The CDR3 protein is CASSSTGGDEQYF. DNA for the CDR3: TGTGCCAGCAGTTCCACAGGGGGAGACGAGCAGTACTTC.